The subject of this entry is one T cell receptor beta chain. The target antigen is unknown. The data originate from a study of T cell repertoires in cytomegalovirus infection. Study details: Both a matching HLA type and CMV infection were indicated by public TCR beta signatures.

TCRdb reprocessed the reads with MiXCR, giving one entry per CDR3 protein. In the table there are hundreds of thousands of distinct CDR3 sequences, roughly 24% of which are singletons. Study-level findings and limits: Across the ex vivo response, the dominant clonotypes were HLA-C-restricted CMV-specific TCR beta clonotypes. Frequencies of public TCR beta families were cumulated, and this identified carriers of CMV plus the relevant HLA.

The CDR3 length is 14 residues. Trimming cost V 4 bases and J 3 bases, with 13 bases left between them. The sequence was collected from a human donor in good health (CMV status not recorded). Some clones in this sample may be carry-over from other donors' samples. The genes are TRBV12-3 or TRBV12-4 and TRBJ2-7; possibly TRBD1 for D (5 bases). Sequencing was carried out using CD8+ T cells from PBMCs. CDR3 protein: CASSSPQGLYEQYF. DNA of the CDR3: TGTGCCAGCAGTTCTCCCCAGGGTCTCTACGAGCAGTACTTC.